The 20 T cell receptor beta chains below all came from one sample that was sequenced in a study of PD-1 blockade in classical Hodgkin lymphoma. The time point: newly diagnosed, previously untreated cHL patient sample. Clones were read by immunoSEQ multiplex PCR, and TCRdb kept only the in-frame ones, dropping some. The sample contains approximately 7,000 clones, 60% to 85% of which appear only once. Sequenced material: peripheral blood mononuclear cells (PBMCs). These receptors all stem from a human donor with classical Hodgkin lymphoma.

The chain recombines TRBV7-8 with TRBJ1-1, with D perhaps TRBD1 (5 bases). Trimming shortened V by 2 bases and J by 7 bases, and 14 bases separated the two germline ends. CDR1 SGHVS and CDR2 FQNEAQ come from the germline V gene. This CDR3 contains 14 residues. CDR3 nucleotides: TGTGCCAGCAGCTTACTGGACAAGGGAGTTGAAGCTTTCTTT. This gives the protein CASSLLDKGVEAFF.

V gene TRBV7-2 combines with J gene TRBJ2-1; D is possibly TRBD1 (7 bases). Trimming shortened V by 3 bases and J by 4 bases, and 16 bases separated the two germline ends. Germline V lookup: CDR1 SGHTA, CDR2 FQGNSA. The length of the CDR3 is 16 residues. Here the CDR3 reads CASSLAGTAGYNEQFF. The CDR3 DNA sequence: TGTGCCAGCAGCTTGGCCGGGACAGCGGGTTACAATGAGCAGTTCTTC.

The chain links TRBV6-1 to TRBJ2-3; D is unresolved. Germline V lookup: CDR1 MNHNS, CDR2 SASEGT. V gave up 0 bases and J gave up 4 bases, with 11 bases separating them. The CDR3 length is 15 residues. This CDR3 is CASSEAGVVSDTQYF. Written as DNA, the CDR3 is TGTGCCAGCAGTGAAGCTGGGGTAGTATCAGATACGCAGTATTTT.

In the case of this clone: The sample holds other DNA sequences that translate to the same CDR3. The chain joins TRBV5-1 to TRBJ2-3, with D maybe TRBD2 (6 bases). V lost 0 bases to trimming and J lost 4 bases, with 21 bases between them. The germline CDR1 and CDR2 sequences are SGHRS and YFSETQ. This CDR3 comprises 18 residues. The CDR3 here is CASSLEGLGGGAPDTQYF. In DNA, the CDR3 is TGCGCCAGCAGCTTGGAGGGACTGGGTGGGGGTGCCCCAGATACGCAGTATTTT.

In this sample, this clone is medium-sized. V is TRBV7-2 and J is TRBJ2-7; 7 nucleotides line up with TRBD2. CDR3 length: 17 amino acids. The germline CDR1 and CDR2 sequences are SGHTA and FQGNSA. J lost 2 bases, V lost 5 bases, and 15 bases had no gene match. The CDR3 DNA reads as TGTGCCAGCAGCCAGGGTCTAGCGGATACCCATCCCTACGAGCAGTACTTC. It translates to CASSQGLADTHPYEQYF.

CDR3 in amino acids: CASSLVSGGANTQYF. In DNA form, the CDR3 reads TGTGCCAGCAGCTTAGTTAGCGGGGGGGCCAATACGCAGTATTTT. This chain connects TRBV5-6 to TRBJ2-3; 11 bases match TRBD2. J lost 7 bases, V lost 2 bases, and 6 bases had no gene match. Germline assignment: CDR1 SGHDT and CDR2 YYEEEE. The CDR3 runs 15 residues.

This clone has only a few counts. V is TRBV25-1 and J is TRBJ2-5; the D gene is possibly TRBD2 (5 bases). Germline-derived CDR1 and CDR2 are MGHDK and SYGVNS. The CDR3 totals 16 residues. The V and J ends lost 3 bases and 5 bases respectively, with 19 bases between them. As DNA, the CDR3 is TGTGCCAGCAGTGAGGGCGCGGGCCTAGAGAAGGAGACCCAGTACTTC. Its translation is CASSEGAGLEKETQYF.

This chain joins TRBV7-3 and TRBJ1-1, with a tentative D call TRBD1 (5 bases). CDR1 is SGHTA, CDR2 FQGTGA, per germline. This CDR3 comprises 14 residues. Trimming pared 5 bases from V and 4 bases from J, leaving 14 bases between. For the CDR3, the DNA is TGTGCCAGCAGCCCCTCCTCAGGGTTCACTGAAGCTTTCTTT. Residues: CASSPSSGFTEAFF.

V and J are TRBV2 and TRBJ2-7; TRBD2 matches 10 bases. The CDR3 runs 14 residues. The germline gives CDR1 SNHLY, CDR2 FYNNEI. Unmatched junction bases numbered 8, after V lost 5 bases and J lost 7 bases. CDR3 residues: CASSRLAGAGEQYF. The CDR3 DNA follows: TGTGCCAGCAGTCGCCTAGCGGGAGCGGGGGAGCAGTACTTC.

CDR3 residues: CASSEGVWGRQSSGNTIYF. CDR3 DNA sequence: TGTGCCAGCAGCGAGGGGGTATGGGGCAGGCAAAGCTCTGGAAACACCATATATTTT. The gene calls are TRBV28 and TRBJ1-3, with D perhaps TRBD1 (6 bases). The CDR3 sequence is 19 residues long. Trimming shortened V by 6 bases and J by 0 bases, and 24 bases separated the two germline ends. Germline CDR1 MDHEN, CDR2 SYDVKM.

The J gene is TRBJ2-3, the V gene TRBV19; 13 bases map to TRBD2. Looked up from germline, CDR1 is LNHDA and CDR2 is SQIVND (reference sequence). CDR3 length: 12 amino acids. J gave up 9 bases and V 8 bases, and 2 bases lay outside the gene matches. The CDR3 here is CASRGLAGTQYF. The DNA of the CDR3 is TGTGCCAGTCGGGGACTAGCGGGAACGCAGTATTTT.

The CDR3 nucleotides read TGTGCCAGCAGCCCCTCGGGAGTCTTTAGCTCCTACAATGAGCAGTTCTTC. Amino acid sequence: CASSPSGVFSSYNEQFF. V gene TRBV7-9 combines with J gene TRBJ2-1; D is possibly TRBD2 (6 bases). There are 17 residues in the CDR3. V lost 5 bases and J 0 bases, leaving 17 bases between the germline ends. The germline gives CDR1 SEHNR, CDR2 FQNEAQ (reference sequence).

This chain connects TRBV11-2 to TRBJ1-2; perhaps TRBD1 as D (5 bases). V shed 3 bases and J shed 5 bases, with 16 bases lying between them. Germline loops: CDR1 SGHAT, CDR2 FQNNGV. The CDR3 runs 15 residues. The CDR3 reads CASSLSGTELYGYTF. CDR3 bases: TGTGCCAGCAGCTTGTCCGGGACGGAGTTGTATGGCTACACCTTC.

The chain uses TRBV10-3 and TRBJ2-1, with 10 positions matching TRBD1. The CDR3 is 17 residues long. Per the germline V gene, CDR1 is ENHRY and CDR2 is SYGVKD. The V gene end was trimmed by 0 bases and the J gene end by 3 bases; junction bases not matched to a gene: 5. CDR3 in amino acids: CAISESGQGTDYNEQFF. CDR3 bases: TGTGCCATCAGTGAGTCGGGACAGGGGACCGACTACAATGAGCAGTTCTTC.

In its sample, this clone was seen a few times. The chain couples TRBV2 to TRBJ1-2, with D possibly TRBD1 on 5 matching bases. CDR1 SNHLY and CDR2 FYNNEI come from the germline V gene. The V end was cut by 5 bases, the J end by 4 bases, with 17 bases between. CDR3 length: 15 residues. CDR3 DNA sequence: TGTGCCAGCAGTCTAGGGGTCCGCAGGGCCTATGGCTACACCTTC. It is translated as CASSLGVRRAYGYTF.

V usage is TRBV7-3 and J usage is TRBJ2-7; tentatively, D is TRBD2 (7 bases). Looked up from germline, CDR1 is SGHTA and CDR2 is FQGTGA. This CDR3 contains 14 residues. The ends were cut back, 0 bases at V and 7 bases at J, with 13 bases in the middle. The CDR3: CASSLTRGGSEQYF. CDR3 nucleotide sequence: TGTGCCAGCAGCTTAACAAGGGGGGGCAGTGAGCAGTACTTC. The whole variable domain, filled in from reference TRBV7-3 and TRBJ2-7, reads GAGVSQTPSNKVTEKGKYVELRCDPISGHTALYWYRQSLGQGPEFLIYFQGTGAADDSGLPNDRFFAVRPEGSVSTLKIQRTERGDSAVYLCASSLTRGGSEQYFGPGTRLTVT.

As to this clone: Other DNA sequences from this sample encode an identical CDR3 as well. The chain is built from TRBV5-1 and TRBJ2-5, with no clear D. V was trimmed by 0 bases and J by 0 bases, leaving 6 bases between them. CDR3 size: 14 residues. CDR1 and CDR2 (germline): SGHRS, YFSETQ. The CDR3 region is CASSLGPDQETQYF. The CDR3 DNA is TGCGCCAGCAGCTTGGGCCCGGACCAAGAGACCCAGTACTTC.

The chain couples TRBV28 to TRBJ1-5; 7 bases agree with TRBD1. J gave up 4 bases and V 3 bases, and 6 bases lay outside the gene matches. Germline CDR1 MDHEN, CDR2 SYDVKM. This CDR3 is built from 15 residues. CDR3 region: CASSFGARGNQPQHF. In DNA, the CDR3 is TGTGCCAGCAGTTTCGGGGCCAGGGGGAATCAGCCCCAGCATTTT.

The chain has TRBV18 and TRBJ2-7, with a possible D match to TRBD1 (5 bases). The germline V and J ends were trimmed by 2 bases and 4 bases, with 9 bases remaining between them. Germline V gene sequence: CDR1 KGHSH, CDR2 LQKENI. There are 13 residues in the CDR3. In nucleotides, the CDR3 is TGTGCCAGCTCACCAACGACAGATTACGAGCAGTACTTC. It specifies CASSPTTDYEQYF.

V is TRBV18 and J is TRBJ2-2, with 9 bases lining up with TRBD1. This CDR3 comprises 17 residues. Germline loops: CDR1 KGHSH, CDR2 LQKENI. V shed 3 bases, J shed 1 base, and the junction held 6 bases outside the gene matches. CDR3: CASSPSTGGRNTGELFF. In nucleotides, the CDR3 is TGTGCCAGCTCACCCTCTACAGGGGGCCGGAACACCGGGGAGCTGTTTTTT. Supplemented by reference TRBV18 and TRBJ2-2, the full variable domain reads NAGVMQNPRHLVRRRGQEARLRCSPMKGHSHVYWYRQLPEEGLKFMVYLQKENIIDESGMPKERFSAEFPKEGPSILRIQQVVRGDSAAYFCASSPSTGGRNTGELFFGEGSRLTVL.